The next 30 T cell receptor beta chains were all read from a single sample in a study of T cell therapy after organ transplantation (dated by TCRdb to the late 2010s). The intended sense of this specimen's time point label: before start of T cell therapy. Receptors were amplified or captured by the immunoSEQ multiplex PCR assay. TCRdb limited this immuneACCESS table to in-frame rearrangements with V and J called. A share of clones is missing; checked studies link under half to unresolved V genes, and the rest is unexplained. The sample table shows 45,000 to 60,000 clones, and roughly 93% are seen once. Of the sample, around 3% is held by the ten largest clones. The antigens for these receptors are not known. Sequencing used CD8+ T cells from blood, obtained before autologous CMV-specific T cell therapy. The receptors come from a human patient who had received a solid organ transplant and had CMV disease.

V and J are TRBV10-1 and TRBJ2-7, with no clear D. CDR3 length: 12 residues. Trimming stripped 3 bases from V and 3 bases from J, with 6 bases between. The germline gives CDR1 WNHNN, CDR2 SYGVQD (reference sequence). CDR3 nucleotides: TGCGCCAGCAGTGATAATGTCTACGAGCAGTACTTC. Protein product: CASSDNVYEQYF.

The chain combines TRBV7-8 with TRBJ1-3; no reliable D call. The CDR3 contains 17 residues. V was shortened by 1 base and J by 4 bases, with 17 bases between the two germline ends. Germline CDR1 reads SGHVS; CDR2 reads FQNEAQ. In DNA form, the CDR3 reads TGTGCCAGCAGCTTAGACGTCGGCAGACTCCCAGGAAACACCATATATTTT. This codes for CASSLDVGRLPGNTIYF.

On this clone itself: The same CDR3 can be traced to other DNA sequences in this sample. This chain uses TRBV11-2 with TRBJ1-1, with a weak D call TRBD1 (6 bases). Germline loops: CDR1 SGHAT, CDR2 FQNNGV. The germline V and J ends were trimmed by 4 bases and 8 bases, with 11 bases remaining between them. The CDR3 runs to 12 residues. CDR3: CASSSGGGEAFF. The CDR3 nucleotides read TGTGCCAGCAGCTCCGGTGGGGGCGAAGCTTTCTTT.

The chain carries TRBV27 and TRBJ2-4; D is unresolved. V dropped 3 bases and J dropped 0 bases, with 9 bases sitting between them. The CDR3 length is 15 residues. Germline V gene lookup returns CDR1 MNHEY and CDR2 SMNVEV (reference sequence). CDR3 DNA: TGTGCCAGCAGTTTGAACGGGCTAGCCAAAAACATTCAGTACTTC. The encoded protein is CASSLNGLAKNIQYF.

The genes are TRBV28 and TRBJ2-3; 7 nucleotides match TRBD1. CDR1 and CDR2 (germline): MDHEN, SYDVKM. V was pared by 3 bases and J by 5 bases, with 5 bases of the junction left unmatched. The CDR3 spans 14 residues. The CDR3 sequence: CASSFDREVDTQYF. CDR3 nucleotides: TGTGCCAGCAGTTTTGACAGGGAAGTAGATACGCAGTATTTT.

The CDR3 sequence: CASSLFLEDYLNTGELFF. The CDR3 DNA is TGTGCCAGCAGCTTATTTCTTGAGGACTACCTGAACACCGGGGAGCTGTTTTTT. The V gene is TRBV7-6, the J gene TRBJ2-2, with D perhaps matching TRBD2 (6 bases). The V and J ends lost 2 bases and 1 base respectively, with 17 bases between them. This CDR3 is 18 amino acids long. CDR1 and CDR2 from the germline V gene are SGHVS and FNYEAQ.

The V and J genes are TRBV5-8 and TRBJ2-7; D unclear. CDR3 size: 11 residues. Germline CDR1 reads SGHTS; CDR2 reads YDEGEE. With 4 bases removed from V and 6 bases from J, the gap between germline ends came to 8 bases. Here the CDR3 reads CASSTTREQYF. The CDR3 DNA is TGTGCCAGCAGCACCACCCGCGAGCAGTACTTC.

The chain has TRBV6-5 and TRBJ2-7; 8 nucleotides align to TRBD1. The V gene end was trimmed by 0 bases and the J gene end by 0 bases; junction bases not matched to a gene: 4. CDR3 length: 16 amino acids. The germline gives CDR1 MNHEY, CDR2 SVGAGI. CDR3 nucleotide sequence: TGTGCCAGCAGTTACTCGACGGGACAGGCCTCCTACGAGCAGTACTTC. Residues: CASSYSTGQASYEQYF.

This chain uses TRBV6-5 with TRBJ2-5; D may be TRBD1 or TRBD2 (5 bases each). Germline-derived CDR1 and CDR2 are MNHEY and SVGAGI. The CDR3 covers 14 residues. V was shortened by 8 bases and J by 2 bases, with 15 bases between the two germline ends. Here the CDR3 DNA reads TGTGCCAGCGGCGGGCCAGGGATTCAAGAGACCCAGTACTTC. As protein: CASGGPGIQETQYF.

CDR3 nucleotides: TGTGCCAGCAGCTTGAGACTGAGAGAGGACGAGCAGTACTTC. Its protein product is CASSLRLREDEQYF. This chain links TRBV5-6 with TRBJ2-7; D is undetermined. This CDR3 is built from 14 residues. Germline-derived CDR1 and CDR2 are SGHDT and YYEEEE. Trimming removed 1 base from V and 5 bases from J, with 13 bases in between. Using reference TRBV5-6 and TRBJ2-7 for the parts outside the CDR3, the full variable domain is DAGVTQSPTHLIKTRGQQVTLRCSPKSGHDTVSWYQQALGQGPQFIFQYYEEEERQRGNFPDRFSGHQFPNYSSELNVNALLLGDSALYLCASSLRLREDEQYFGPGTRLTVT.

V is TRBV4-3 and J is TRBJ1-2; D is unclear. This CDR3 is 13 amino acids long. Looked up from germline, CDR1 is LGHNA and CDR2 is YSLEER. Trimming took 1 base from V and 6 from J, leaving 9 bases between them. CDR3 loop: CASSQAGLDGYTF. The CDR3 region has the DNA TGCGCCAGCAGCCAAGCCGGGCTAGATGGCTACACCTTC.

J is TRBJ2-3 and V is TRBV7-9; the D call may be TRBD1 or TRBD2 (5 bases each). The CDR3 is 15 amino acids. Per germline, CDR1 SEHNR and CDR2 FQNEAQ (reference sequence). V lost 5 bases, J lost 4 bases, and 16 bases lay in between. CDR3 amino acids: CASSPRGRVPDTQYF. The CDR3 region has the DNA TGTGCCAGCAGCCCCCGGGGCAGGGTGCCAGATACGCAGTATTTT. Full variable domain (remainder filled in from reference TRBV7-9 and TRBJ2-3): DTGVSQNPRHKITKRGQNVTFRCDPISEHNRLYWYRQTLGQGPEFLTYFQNEAQLEKSRLLSDRFSAERPKGSFSTLEIQRTEQGDSAMYLCASSPRGRVPDTQYFGPGTRLTVL.

The chain employs TRBV29-1 and TRBJ1-2; D not certain. CDR1 SQVTM and CDR2 ANQGSEA come from the germline V gene. V lost 0 bases to trimming and J lost 2 bases, with 10 bases between them. The CDR3 consists of 14 residues. As DNA, the CDR3 is TGCAGCGTTGAAGATCGGGTCAGAAACTATGGCTACACCTTC. This encodes CSVEDRVRNYGYTF.

The chain combines TRBV5-1 with TRBJ1-1; TRBD1 matches at 12 bases. Germline CDR1 reads SGHRS; CDR2 reads YFSETQ. The CDR3 sequence is 15 residues long. V trimming: 4 bases; J trimming: 8 bases; junction bases outside the gene matches: 9. The CDR3 region is CASSPGQGAYGEAFF. CDR3 nucleotide sequence: TGCGCCAGCAGCCCGGGACAGGGGGCCTATGGAGAAGCTTTCTTT.

V and J are TRBV10-1 and TRBJ2-5; tentatively, D is TRBD1 (5 bases). CDR1 and CDR2 from the germline V gene are WNHNN and SYGVQD (reference sequence). Trimming removed 6 bases at V and 2 bases at J, with 13 bases between. The CDR3 runs 14 residues. The DNA of the CDR3 is TGCGCCAGCAGCCCCTGGGGCGGACAAGAGACCCAGTACTTC. It yields the protein CASSPWGGQETQYF.

The chain couples TRBV30 to TRBJ1-2; D is unclear. V dropped 0 bases and J dropped 5 bases, with 10 bases sitting between them. Germline assignment: CDR1 GTSNPN and CDR2 SVGIG (reference sequence). CDR3 size: 13 residues. The CDR3 DNA reads as TGTGCCTGGAGTGTATCAGGCGGTTATGGCTACACCTTC. Protein sequence: CAWSVSGGYGYTF.

The rearrangement uses TRBV11-2 and TRBJ2-6; D is undetermined. V lost 4 bases and J 3 bases, leaving 10 bases between the germline ends. CDR3 length: 15 residues. CDR1 is SGHAT, CDR2 FQNNGV, per germline. In DNA, the CDR3 is TGTGCCAGCAGCTGGTCGGTGGATGGGGCCAACGTCCTGACTTTC. Its translation is CASSWSVDGANVLTF.

The chain carries TRBV7-9 and TRBJ2-7; D is unclear. Germline CDR1 reads SEHNR; CDR2 reads FQNEAQ (reference sequence). This CDR3 contains 15 residues. V lost 3 bases, J lost 0 bases, and 12 bases lay in between. The CDR3 DNA follows: TGTGCCAGCAGCTTTCCACAGCAAAGCTCCTACGAGCAGTACTTC. Translation: CASSFPQQSSYEQYF.

The chain employs TRBV5-1 and TRBJ1-2, with no clear D. In germline, CDR1 is SGHRS, CDR2 YFSETQ. Deletions cut 4 bases from V and 0 bases from J, with 10 bases between. This CDR3 has 14 residues. DNA of the CDR3: TGCGCCAGCAGCCCCGCGGGAGCTAACTATGGCTACACCTTC. This encodes CASSPAGANYGYTF.

V and J are TRBV10-3 and TRBJ2-5, with 7 bases identical to TRBD1. Germline V lookup: CDR1 ENHRY, CDR2 SYGVKD. The CDR3 length is 16 residues. J gave up 2 bases and V 5 bases, and 11 bases lay outside the gene matches. CDR3 protein: CAISPRTGVGQETQYF. In nucleotides, the CDR3 is TGTGCCATCAGTCCTCGGACAGGTGTGGGACAAGAGACCCAGTACTTC.

The rearrangement links TRBV15 to TRBJ1-1; D perhaps matches TRBD1 (6 bases). The CDR3 has 15 amino acids. Trimming left V 4 bases short and J 10 bases short, with 22 bases between. CDR1 and CDR2 from the germline V gene are LNHNV and YYDKDF (reference sequence). CDR3 in DNA: TGTGCCACCAGCAATTCTGGGTGGGGGCTGTACATAGCTTTCTTT. It codes for CATSNSGWGLYIAFF.

The chain links TRBV15 to TRBJ1-1; D is ambiguous. From germline, CDR1 is LNHNV and CDR2 YYDKDF (reference sequence). The CDR3 sequence is 16 residues long. V was clipped by 0 bases and J by 0 bases, with 11 bases between them. The CDR3, as DNA: TGTGCCACCAGCAGAGAGGCAGGCCCGATGAACACTGAAGCTTTCTTT. Translation: CATSREAGPMNTEAFF.

A single count supports this clone. J is TRBJ2-5 and V is TRBV5-1; D is unresolved. V was pared by 0 bases and J by 2 bases, with 14 bases between. This CDR3 is built from 16 residues. Germline values: CDR1 SGHRS, CDR2 YFSETQ. The CDR3, as DNA: TGCGCCAGCAGCTTGGCCGCGGTACGGCTACAAGAGACCCAGTACTTC. Protein: CASSLAAVRLQETQYF.

The rearrangement links TRBV28 to TRBJ1-1; the match to TRBD1 covers 9 bases. The germline CDR1 and CDR2 sequences are MDHEN and SYDVKM. Trimming removed 6 bases from V and 5 bases from J; junction bases left unmatched: 19. This CDR3 spans 18 amino acids. This chain's CDR3 is CASSPDRDRGWFRTEAFF. CDR3 nucleotides: TGTGCCAGCAGCCCAGATCGAGACAGGGGGTGGTTTCGGACTGAAGCTTTCTTT.

The J gene is TRBJ1-5, the V gene TRBV15; 9 nucleotides align to TRBD1. Germline V gene sequence: CDR1 LNHNV, CDR2 YYDKDF (reference sequence). This CDR3 is 17 amino acids long. The V and J ends lost 3 bases and 0 bases, in that order; junction bases with no gene match: 6. The CDR3 spells CATSREDRGYSNQPQHF. The CDR3 coding sequence is TGTGCCACCAGCAGGGAGGACAGGGGTTATAGCAATCAGCCCCAGCATTTT.

V gene TRBV6-6 combines with J gene TRBJ1-1, with D possibly being TRBD1 (5 bases). This CDR3 contains 14 residues. V was cut by 0 bases and J by 6 bases, with 11 bases left in between. Germline V gives CDR1 MNHNY, CDR2 SVGAGI (reference sequence). CDR3 bases: TGTGCCAGCAGTTACTCCCAGGGTATTTCTGAAGCTTTCTTT. This encodes CASSYSQGISEAFF.

This chain uses TRBV5-8 with TRBJ1-1; the D is unclear. Trimming took 5 bases from V and 4 from J, leaving 15 bases between them. The CDR3 contains 14 residues. The germline V gene encodes CDR1 SGHTS and CDR2 YDEGEE. The CDR3 region is CASSSDPGFTEAFF. CDR3 coding DNA: TGTGCCAGCAGTTCGGACCCCGGTTTCACTGAAGCTTTCTTT.

The V gene is TRBV5-3, the J gene TRBJ2-2; D is perhaps TRBD1 (6 bases). TRBV5-3 carries the ORF label, with uncertain function. Trimming took 3 bases from V and 7 from J, leaving 13 bases between them. The CDR3 runs 14 residues. The DNA of the CDR3 is TGTGCCAGAAGCTCAGGGGAAGTGGGCGGGGAGCTGTTTTTT. This translates into CARSSGEVGGELFF.

In this sample, this clone turned up a few times. The chain carries TRBV7-9 and TRBJ1-6; no definite D call. The germline V and J ends were trimmed by 6 bases and 7 bases, with 10 bases remaining between them. The CDR3 loop spans 13 amino acids. Germline CDR1 SEHNR, CDR2 FQNEAQ (reference sequence). The CDR3 reads CASRTGVNSPLHF. The CDR3 nucleotides are TGTGCCAGCAGGACCGGCGTCAATTCACCCCTCCACTTT.

In DNA form, the CDR3 reads TGTGCCAGCAGCTTGAATAATGAAGCTTTCTTT. Encoded protein: CASSLNNEAFF. The chain joins TRBV5-6 to TRBJ1-1; D gene unclear. The CDR3 spans 11 residues. Trimming removed 1 base at V and 7 bases at J, with 5 bases between. The germline V gene encodes CDR1 SGHDT and CDR2 YYEEEE.